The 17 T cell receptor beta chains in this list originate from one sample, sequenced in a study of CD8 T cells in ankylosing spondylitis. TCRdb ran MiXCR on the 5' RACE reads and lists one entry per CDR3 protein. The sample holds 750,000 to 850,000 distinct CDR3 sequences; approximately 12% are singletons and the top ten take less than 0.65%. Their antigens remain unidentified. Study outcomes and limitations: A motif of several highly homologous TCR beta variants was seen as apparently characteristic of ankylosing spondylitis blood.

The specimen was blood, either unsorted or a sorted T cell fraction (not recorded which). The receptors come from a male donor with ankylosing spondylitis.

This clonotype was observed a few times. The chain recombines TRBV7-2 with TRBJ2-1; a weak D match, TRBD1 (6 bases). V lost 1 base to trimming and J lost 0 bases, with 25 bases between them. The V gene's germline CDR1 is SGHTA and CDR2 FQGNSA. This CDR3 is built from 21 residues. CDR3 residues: CASSLGSSRRRQASSYNEQFF. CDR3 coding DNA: TGTGCCAGCAGCTTAGGCTCTTCCCGACGACGACAGGCGAGCTCCTACAATGAGCAGTTCTTC. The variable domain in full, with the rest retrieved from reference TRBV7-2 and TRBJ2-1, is GAGVSQSPSNKVTEKGKDVELRCDPISGHTALYWYRQSLGQGLEFLIYFQGNSAPDKSGLPSDRFSAERTGGSVSTLTIQRTQQEDSAVYLCASSLGSSRRRQASSYNEQFFGPGTRLTVL.

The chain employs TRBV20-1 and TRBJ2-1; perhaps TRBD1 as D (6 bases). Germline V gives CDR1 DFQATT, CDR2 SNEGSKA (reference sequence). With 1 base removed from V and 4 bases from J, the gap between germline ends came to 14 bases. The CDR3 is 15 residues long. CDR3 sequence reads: CSARALGQLYNEQFF. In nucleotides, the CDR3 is TGCAGTGCTAGAGCATTAGGACAGCTTTACAATGAGCAGTTCTTC.

CDR3 amino acids: CASISFNNSPLHF. Written as DNA, the CDR3 is TGTGCCAGCATCTCTTTCAATAATTCACCCCTCCACTTT. V is TRBV28 and J is TRBJ1-6; no clear D. Trimming stripped 7 bases from V and 5 bases from J, with 9 bases between. CDR3 length: 13 amino acids. Germline values: CDR1 MDHEN, CDR2 SYDVKM. The complete variable domain, with remaining parts taken from reference TRBV28 and TRBJ1-6, reads DVKVTQSSRYLVKRTGEKVFLECVQDMDHENMFWYRQDPGLGLRLIYFSYDVKMKEKGDIPEGYSVSREKKERFSLILESASTNQTSMYLCASISFNNSPLHFGNGTRLTVT.

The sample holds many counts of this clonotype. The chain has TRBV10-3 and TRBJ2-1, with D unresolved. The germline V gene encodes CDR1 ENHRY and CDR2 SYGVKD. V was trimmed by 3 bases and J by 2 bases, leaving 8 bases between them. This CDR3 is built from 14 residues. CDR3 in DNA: TGTGCCATCAGTGATCAGCTGGCCTACAATGAGCAGTTCTTC. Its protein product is CAISDQLAYNEQFF.

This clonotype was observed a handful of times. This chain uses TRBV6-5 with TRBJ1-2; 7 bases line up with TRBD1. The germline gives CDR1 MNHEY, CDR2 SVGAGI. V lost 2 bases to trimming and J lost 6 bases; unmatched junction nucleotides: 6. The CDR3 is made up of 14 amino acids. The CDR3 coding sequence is TGTGCCAGCAGTTACGACAGGGAGAAGCATGGCTACACCTTC. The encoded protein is CASSYDREKHGYTF.

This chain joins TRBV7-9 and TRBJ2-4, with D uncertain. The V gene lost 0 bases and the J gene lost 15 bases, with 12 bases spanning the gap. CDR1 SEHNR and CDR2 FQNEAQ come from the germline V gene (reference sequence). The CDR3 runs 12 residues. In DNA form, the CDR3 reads TGTGCCAGCAGCTTAGCTTTCAACCCCTGGTACTTC. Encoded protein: CASSLAFNPWYF.

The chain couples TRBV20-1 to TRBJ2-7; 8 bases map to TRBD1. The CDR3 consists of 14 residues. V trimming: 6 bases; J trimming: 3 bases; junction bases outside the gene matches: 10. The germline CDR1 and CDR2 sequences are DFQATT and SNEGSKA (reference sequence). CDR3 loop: CSANPHGQGYEQYF. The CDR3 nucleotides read TGCAGTGCCAACCCCCACGGACAGGGCTACGAGCAGTACTTC.

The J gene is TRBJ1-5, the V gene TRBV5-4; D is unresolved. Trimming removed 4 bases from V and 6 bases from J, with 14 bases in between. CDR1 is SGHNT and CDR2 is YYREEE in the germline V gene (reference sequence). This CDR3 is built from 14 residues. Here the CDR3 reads CASSRDQEAQPQHF. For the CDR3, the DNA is TGTGCCAGCAGCCGAGACCAGGAGGCTCAGCCCCAGCATTTT.

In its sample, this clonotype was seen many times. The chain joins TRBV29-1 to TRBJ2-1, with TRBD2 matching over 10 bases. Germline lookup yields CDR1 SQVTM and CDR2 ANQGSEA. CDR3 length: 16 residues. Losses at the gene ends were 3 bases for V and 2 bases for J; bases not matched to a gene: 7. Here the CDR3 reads CSVEPGLAATYNEQFF. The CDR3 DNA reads TGCAGCGTTGAGCCCGGACTAGCGGCCACCTACAATGAGCAGTTCTTC.

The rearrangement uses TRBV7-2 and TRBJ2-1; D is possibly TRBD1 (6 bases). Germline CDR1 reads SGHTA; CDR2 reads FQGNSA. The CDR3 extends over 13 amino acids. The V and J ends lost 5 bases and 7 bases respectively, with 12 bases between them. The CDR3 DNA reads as TGTGCCAGCAGCGCGACAGGCTGGAATGAGCAGTTCTTC. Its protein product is CASSATGWNEQFF.

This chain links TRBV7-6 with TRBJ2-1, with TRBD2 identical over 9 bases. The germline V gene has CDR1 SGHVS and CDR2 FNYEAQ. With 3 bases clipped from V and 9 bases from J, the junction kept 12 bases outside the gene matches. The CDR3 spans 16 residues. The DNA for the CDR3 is TGTGCCAGCAGCTTCTCGGCTAGCGGGACTACCGGTGAGCAGTTCTTC. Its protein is CASSFSASGTTGEQFF.

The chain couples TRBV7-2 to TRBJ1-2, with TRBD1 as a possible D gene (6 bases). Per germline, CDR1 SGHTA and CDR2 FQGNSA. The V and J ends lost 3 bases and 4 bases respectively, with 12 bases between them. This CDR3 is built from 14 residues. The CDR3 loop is CASSFDRFLYGYTF. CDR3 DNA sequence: TGTGCCAGCAGCTTTGACAGGTTCCTCTATGGCTACACCTTC.

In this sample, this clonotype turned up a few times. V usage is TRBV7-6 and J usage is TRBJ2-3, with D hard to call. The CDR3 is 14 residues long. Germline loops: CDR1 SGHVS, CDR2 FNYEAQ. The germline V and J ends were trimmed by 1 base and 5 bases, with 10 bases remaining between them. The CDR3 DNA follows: TGTGCCAGCAGCTTAGTTCGACGTGTAGATACGCAGTATTTT. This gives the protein CASSLVRRVDTQYF.

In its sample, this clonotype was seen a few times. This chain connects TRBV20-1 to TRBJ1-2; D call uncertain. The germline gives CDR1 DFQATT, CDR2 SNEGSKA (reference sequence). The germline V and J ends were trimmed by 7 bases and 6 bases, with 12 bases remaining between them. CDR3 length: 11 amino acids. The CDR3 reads CSVTNNDGYTF. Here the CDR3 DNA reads TGCAGTGTTACAAACAATGATGGCTACACCTTC.

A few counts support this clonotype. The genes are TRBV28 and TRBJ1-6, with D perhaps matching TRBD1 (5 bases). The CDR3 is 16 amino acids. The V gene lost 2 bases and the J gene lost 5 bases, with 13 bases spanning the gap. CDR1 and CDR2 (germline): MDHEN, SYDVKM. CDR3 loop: CASSLGWGYDNSPLHF. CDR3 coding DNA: TGTGCCAGCAGTTTAGGGTGGGGCTACGATAATTCACCCCTCCACTTT.

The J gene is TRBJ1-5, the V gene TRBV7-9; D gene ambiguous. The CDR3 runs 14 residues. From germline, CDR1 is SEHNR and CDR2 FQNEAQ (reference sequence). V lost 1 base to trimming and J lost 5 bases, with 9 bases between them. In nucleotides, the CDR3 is TGTGCCAGCAGCTTAGATCTTTGGGATCAGCCCCAGCATTTT. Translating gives CASSLDLWDQPQHF.

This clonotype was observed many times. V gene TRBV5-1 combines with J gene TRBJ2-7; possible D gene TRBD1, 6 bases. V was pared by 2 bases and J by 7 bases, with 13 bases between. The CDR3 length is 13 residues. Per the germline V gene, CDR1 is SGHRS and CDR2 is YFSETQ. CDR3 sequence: CASSLGQPPEQYF. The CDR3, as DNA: TGCGCCAGCAGCTTAGGACAGCCCCCGGAGCAGTACTTC. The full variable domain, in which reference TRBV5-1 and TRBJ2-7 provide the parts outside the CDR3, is KAGVTQTPRYLIKTRGQQVTLSCSPISGHRSVSWYQQTPGQGLQFLFEYFSETQRNKGNFPGRFSGRQFSNSRSEMNVSTLELGDSALYLCASSLGQPPEQYFGPGTRLTVT.